The 19 T cell receptor beta chains below were found in one sample sequenced in a study of patients and donors after allogeneic stem cell transplantation. TCRdb itself ran the RT-PCR reads through MiXCR, one entry per CDR3 protein. The table has 30,000 to 40,000 distinct CDR3 sequences, less than 45% seen once. The sequenced sample was blood, either unsorted or a sorted T cell fraction (not recorded which). All receptors derive from a human donor who was either an allogeneic HSCT recipient or a stem cell or donor lymphocyte infusion donor (not recorded which). It is not recorded whose cells these are; they may come from a transplant donor.

This clonotype was counted between two and nine times. This chain uses TRBV29-1 with TRBJ1-1; no reliable D call. Trimming left V 4 bases short and J 4 bases short, with 13 bases between. Germline V gene data show CDR1 as SQVTM and CDR2 as ANQGSEA. This CDR3 region has 13 residues. The DNA of the CDR3 is TGCAGCGTTGCACCCGGGGTGAGCACTGAAGCTTTCTTT. Protein: CSVAPGVSTEAFF. Complete variable domain (other parts from reference TRBV29-1 and TRBJ1-1): SAVISQKPSRDICQRGTSLTIQCQVDSQVTMMFWYRQQPGQSLTLIATANQGSEATYESGFVIDKFPISRPNLTFSTLTVSNMSPEDSSIYLCSVAPGVSTEAFFGQGTRLTVV.

The chain has TRBV18 and TRBJ1-2; D is undetermined. V lost 2 bases and J lost 11, with 12 bases in between. The CDR3 totals 12 residues. The germline V gene has CDR1 KGHSH and CDR2 LQKENI. The CDR3 coding sequence is TGTGCCAGCTCACCATTAGAGGGTTTATACACCTTC. Protein product: CASSPLEGLYTF. Full variable domain (rest looked up from reference TRBV18 and TRBJ1-2): NAGVMQNPRHLVRRRGQEARLRCSPMKGHSHVYWYRQLPEEGLKFMVYLQKENIIDESGMPKERFSAEFPKEGPSILRIQQVVRGDSAAYFCASSPLEGLYTFGSGTRLTVV.

This clonotype was observed at least ten times. The chain uses TRBV20-1 and TRBJ2-1; TRBD2 agrees at 10 bases. The CDR3 loop spans 12 amino acids. Trimming removed 3 bases from V and 10 bases from J; junction bases left unmatched: 3. The germline V gene encodes CDR1 DFQATT and CDR2 SNEGSKA (reference sequence). The DNA for the CDR3 is TGCAGTGCTAGTCCGACTAGCGGGGAGCAGTTCTTC. Translation: CSASPTSGEQFF.

This sequence joins TRBV5-1 and TRBJ2-7, with TRBD1 matching 8 bases. The germline CDR1 and CDR2 sequences are SGHRS and YFSETQ. This CDR3 spans 12 amino acids. Germline trimming cut 5 bases from V and 3 bases from J; bases unmatched to any gene: 1. CDR3 region: CASRQGDYEQYF. The DNA for the CDR3 is TGCGCCAGCAGACAGGGGGACTACGAGCAGTACTTC.

This clonotype was counted between two and nine times. This chain uses TRBV10-3 with TRBJ1-2, with TRBD1 identical over 9 bases. The ends lost 10 bases at V and 4 bases at J; junction bases unmatched: 7. The germline gives CDR1 ENHRY, CDR2 SYGVKD. This CDR3 has 13 residues. The CDR3 DNA follows: TGTGCCACCCCGGGACAGGGCTCCTATGGCTACACCTTC. Its translation: CATPGQGSYGYTF.

The chain is built from TRBV12-3 or TRBV12-4 and TRBJ2-2, with D possibly being TRBD2 (6 bases). The CDR3 runs 16 residues. V lost 5 bases to trimming and J lost 5 bases, with 18 bases between them. The CDR3 region is CASSPPGGSRTGELFF. CDR3 bases: TGTGCCAGCAGTCCCCCCGGGGGTTCGAGAACCGGGGAGCTGTTTTTT.

This clonotype was recorded a few times. The chain has TRBV7-8 and TRBJ1-1; 12 positions match TRBD1. The trim removed 5 bases at V and 6 bases at J, leaving 7 bases unmatched. The CDR3 is 15 amino acids. Germline V gene lookup returns CDR1 SGHVS and CDR2 FQNEAQ. Here the CDR3 DNA reads TGTGCCAGCAGCGCCCGGGACAGGGGGCTCGCTGAAGCTTTCTTT. Protein sequence: CASSARDRGLAEAFF.

This clonotype was counted at least ten times. This chain connects TRBV7-9 to TRBJ1-1, with D possibly being TRBD1 (5 bases). The CDR3 consists of 16 residues. V lost 0 bases and J lost 4, with 15 bases in between. Germline V gives CDR1 SEHNR, CDR2 FQNEAQ (reference sequence). The CDR3 here is CASSLAPLQGRTEAFF. The DNA of the CDR3 is TGTGCCAGCAGCTTAGCCCCTCTTCAGGGCCGCACTGAAGCTTTCTTT.

V and J are TRBV5-1 and TRBJ2-3; 7 bases match TRBD1. The CDR3 runs to 16 residues. V dropped 0 bases and J dropped 2; count of bases not matched to a gene: 6. Germline assignment: CDR1 SGHRS and CDR2 YFSETQ. CDR3 amino acids: CASSLAPGQLTDTQYF. CDR3 nucleotides: TGCGCCAGCAGCTTGGCCCCGGGACAGCTCACAGATACGCAGTATTTT.

CDR3 sequence reads: CASSQVPGYNSPLHF. The CDR3 region has the DNA TGCGCCAGCAGCCAAGTACCAGGTTATAATTCACCCCTCCACTTT. The chain recombines TRBV4-3 with TRBJ1-6; D call uncertain. This CDR3 contains 15 residues. Germline V gene sequence: CDR1 LGHNA, CDR2 YSLEER. V lost 1 base to trimming and J lost 4 bases, with 8 bases between them.

The V call is TRBV20-1, the J call TRBJ1-3; 8 nucleotides align to TRBD1. This CDR3 spans 15 amino acids. Germline assignment: CDR1 DFQATT and CDR2 SNEGSKA (reference sequence). V lost 3 bases to trimming and J lost 1 base; unmatched junction nucleotides: 5. Written as DNA, the CDR3 is TGCAGTGCTAGTAGGAGGACAGGGTCTGGAAACACCATATATTTT. Translated: CSASRRTGSGNTIYF.

V usage is TRBV12-3 or TRBV12-4 and J usage is TRBJ2-1; tentatively, D is TRBD2 (7 bases). The CDR3 runs 21 residues. Between the trimmed V and J ends, which lost 1 base and 6 bases, there was a span of 31 bases. This chain's CDR3 is CASSLVVRRGGHYGKLNEQFF. The CDR3 DNA sequence: TGTGCCAGCAGTTTAGTAGTTAGGAGGGGGGGCCATTATGGGAAACTCAATGAGCAGTTCTTC.

The sample holds many counts of this clonotype. V gene TRBV7-2 combines with J gene TRBJ1-1; D call uncertain. The CDR3 sequence is 13 residues long. Germline CDR1 is SGHTA and CDR2 is FQGNSA. The V and J ends lost 5 bases and 3 bases respectively, with 10 bases between them. The CDR3 coding sequence is TGTGCCAGCAGCCCCCGTACATACACTGAAGCTTTCTTT. Protein product: CASSPRTYTEAFF. Combining the CDR3 with reference TRBV7-2 and TRBJ1-1 gives the whole variable domain GAGVSQSPSNKVTEKGKDVELRCDPISGHTALYWYRQSLGQGLEFLIYFQGNSAPDKSGLPSDRFSAERTGGSVSTLTIQRTQQEDSAVYLCASSPRTYTEAFFGQGTRLTVV.

V gene TRBV7-9 combines with J gene TRBJ1-2; D call uncertain. The V end lost 2 bases, the J end lost 8 bases, and 15 bases lay between the germline ends. The CDR3 extends over 14 amino acids. Germline V lookup: CDR1 SEHNR, CDR2 FQNEAQ (reference sequence). The CDR3 nucleotides are TGTGCCAGCAGCTTAAGGGAGCAGGCCCTGGGCTACACCTTC. This gives the protein CASSLREQALGYTF.

This clonotype was observed at least ten times. This chain joins TRBV20-1 and TRBJ1-3; possibly TRBD1 for D (6 bases). In germline, CDR1 is DFQATT, CDR2 SNEGSKA (reference sequence). There are 15 residues in the CDR3. Between the trimmed V and J ends, which lost 0 bases and 6 bases, there was a span of 15 bases. The CDR3 spells CSARDAQGKKNTIYF. The CDR3 DNA reads as TGCAGTGCTAGAGATGCACAGGGAAAGAAAAACACCATATATTTT.

This clonotype was recorded a few times. The chain carries TRBV5-8 and TRBJ1-1; D unresolved. This CDR3 region has 14 residues. Germline loops: CDR1 SGHTS, CDR2 YDEGEE. V was clipped by 1 base and J by 4 bases, with 11 bases between them. The CDR3 reads CASSLYVGFTEAFF. The CDR3 DNA reads TGTGCCAGCAGCTTGTATGTGGGATTCACTGAAGCTTTCTTT.

The chain joins TRBV7-2 to TRBJ1-5; D is unclear. The CDR3 extends over 15 amino acids. With 1 base removed from V and 3 bases from J, the gap between germline ends came to 10 bases. Germline assignment: CDR1 SGHTA and CDR2 FQGNSA. This CDR3 reads CASSLEGLANQPQHF. The CDR3 coding sequence is TGTGCCAGCAGCTTAGAAGGGTTGGCCAATCAGCCCCAGCATTTT.

The V gene is TRBV27, the J gene TRBJ2-1, with D hard to call. This CDR3 has 14 residues. Trimming removed 8 bases at V and 0 bases at J, with 11 bases between. CDR1 MNHEY and CDR2 SMNVEV come from the germline V gene (reference sequence). CDR3 region: CASCLFSSYNEQFF. In DNA, the CDR3 is TGTGCCAGCTGTCTCTTCAGCTCCTACAATGAGCAGTTCTTC.

The V and J genes are TRBV15 and TRBJ1-2, with 7 nucleotides matching TRBD1. The germline gives CDR1 LNHNV, CDR2 YYDKDF (reference sequence). There are 14 residues in the CDR3. V lost 6 bases and J lost 3; bases outside the gene matches: 7. The CDR3: CATRRTGGDYGYTF. Here the CDR3 DNA reads TGTGCCACCAGGCGGACAGGCGGGGACTATGGCTACACCTTC.